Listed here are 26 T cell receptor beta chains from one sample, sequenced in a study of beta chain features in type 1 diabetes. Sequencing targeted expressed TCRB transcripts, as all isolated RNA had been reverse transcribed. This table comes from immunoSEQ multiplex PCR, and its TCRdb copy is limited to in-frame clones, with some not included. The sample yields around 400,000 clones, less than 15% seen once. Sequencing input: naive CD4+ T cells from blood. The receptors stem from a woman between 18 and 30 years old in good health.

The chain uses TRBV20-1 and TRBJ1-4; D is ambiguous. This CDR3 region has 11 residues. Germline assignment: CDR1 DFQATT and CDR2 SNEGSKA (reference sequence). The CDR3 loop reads CRSGAGEKLFF. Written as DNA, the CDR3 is TGCAGATCAGGTGCAGGTGAAAAACTGTTTTTT.

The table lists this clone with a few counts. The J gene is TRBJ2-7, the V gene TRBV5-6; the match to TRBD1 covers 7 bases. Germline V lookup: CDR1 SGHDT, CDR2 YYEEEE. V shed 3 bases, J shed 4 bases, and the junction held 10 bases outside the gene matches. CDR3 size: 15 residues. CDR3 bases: TGTGCCAGCAGCTGGAGACAGGGAAAGAGGTACGAGCAGTACTTC. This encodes CASSWRQGKRYEQYF.

The DNA for the CDR3 is TGTGCCAGCAGCGTTTTCCAGGACAGAAACTATGGCTACACCTTC. Its translation is CASSVFQDRNYGYTF. The chain has TRBV9 and TRBJ1-2; possible D gene TRBD1, 6 bases. Germline CDR1 is SGDLS and CDR2 is YYNGEE. The V end lost 2 bases, the J end lost 2 bases, and 13 bases lay between the germline ends. CDR3 length: 15 residues.

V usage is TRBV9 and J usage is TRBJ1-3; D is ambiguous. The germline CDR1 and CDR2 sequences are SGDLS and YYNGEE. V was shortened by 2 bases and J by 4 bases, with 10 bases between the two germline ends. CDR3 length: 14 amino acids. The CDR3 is CASSVMPGGNTIYF. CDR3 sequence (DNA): TGTGCCAGCAGCGTTATGCCAGGCGGAAACACCATATATTTT.

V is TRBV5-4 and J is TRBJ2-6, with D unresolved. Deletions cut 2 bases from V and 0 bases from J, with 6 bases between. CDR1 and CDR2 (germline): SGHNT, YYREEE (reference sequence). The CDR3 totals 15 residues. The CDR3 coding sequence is TGTGCCAGCAGCTTCCTTAGCTCTGGGGCCAACGTCCTGACTTTC. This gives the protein CASSFLSSGANVLTF.

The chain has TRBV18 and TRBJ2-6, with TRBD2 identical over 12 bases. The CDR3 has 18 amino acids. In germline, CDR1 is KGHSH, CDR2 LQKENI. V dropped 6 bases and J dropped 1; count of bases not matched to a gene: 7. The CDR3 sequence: CASSPRGLAGSGANVLTF. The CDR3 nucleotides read TGTGCCAGCTCCCCCCGCGGACTAGCGGGATCTGGGGCCAACGTCCTGACTTTC.

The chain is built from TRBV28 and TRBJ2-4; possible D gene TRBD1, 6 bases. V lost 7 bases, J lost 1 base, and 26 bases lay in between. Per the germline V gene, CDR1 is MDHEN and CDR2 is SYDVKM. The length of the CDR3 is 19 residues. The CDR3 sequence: CASTPSGRGMGSAKNIQYF. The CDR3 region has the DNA TGTGCCAGCACCCCTTCCGGCAGGGGAATGGGCTCGGCCAAAAACATTCAGTACTTC.

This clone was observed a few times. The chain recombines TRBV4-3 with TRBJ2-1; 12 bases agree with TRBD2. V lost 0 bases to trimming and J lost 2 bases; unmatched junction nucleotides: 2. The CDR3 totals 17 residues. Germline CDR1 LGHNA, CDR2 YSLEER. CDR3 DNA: TGCGCCAGCAGCCAAGATAGGACTAGCGGGACCTACAATGAGCAGTTCTTC. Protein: CASSQDRTSGTYNEQFF.

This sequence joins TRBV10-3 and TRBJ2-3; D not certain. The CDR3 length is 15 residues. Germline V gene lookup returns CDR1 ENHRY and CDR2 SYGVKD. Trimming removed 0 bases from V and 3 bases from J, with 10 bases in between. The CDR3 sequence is CAISESPPSTDTQYF. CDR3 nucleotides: TGTGCCATCAGTGAGTCCCCCCCCAGTACAGATACGCAGTATTTT.

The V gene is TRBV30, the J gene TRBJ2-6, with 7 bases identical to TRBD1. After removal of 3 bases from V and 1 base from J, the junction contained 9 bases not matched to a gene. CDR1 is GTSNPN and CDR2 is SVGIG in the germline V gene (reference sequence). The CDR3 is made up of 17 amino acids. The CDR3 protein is CAWSPGQTVSGANVLTF. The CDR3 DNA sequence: TGTGCCTGGAGCCCGGGACAGACCGTATCTGGGGCCAACGTCCTGACTTTC.

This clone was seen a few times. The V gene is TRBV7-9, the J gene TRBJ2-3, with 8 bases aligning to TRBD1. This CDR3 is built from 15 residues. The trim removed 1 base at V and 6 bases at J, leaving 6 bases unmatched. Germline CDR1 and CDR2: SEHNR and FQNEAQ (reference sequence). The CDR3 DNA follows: TGTGCCAGCAGCTTAGGACAGGGGCGAACGGATACGCAGTATTTT. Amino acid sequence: CASSLGQGRTDTQYF.

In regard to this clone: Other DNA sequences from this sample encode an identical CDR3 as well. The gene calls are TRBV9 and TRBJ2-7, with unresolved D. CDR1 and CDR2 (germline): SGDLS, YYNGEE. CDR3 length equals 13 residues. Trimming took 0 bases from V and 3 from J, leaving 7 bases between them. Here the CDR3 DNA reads TGTGCCAGCAGCGTAGCCCAAAACTACGAGCAGTACTTC. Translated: CASSVAQNYEQYF. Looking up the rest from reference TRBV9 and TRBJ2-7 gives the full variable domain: DSGVTQTPKHLITATGQRVTLRCSPRSGDLSVYWYQQSLDQGLQFLIQYYNGEERAKGNILERFSAQQFPDLHSELNLSSLELGDSALYFCASSVAQNYEQYFGPGTRLTVT.

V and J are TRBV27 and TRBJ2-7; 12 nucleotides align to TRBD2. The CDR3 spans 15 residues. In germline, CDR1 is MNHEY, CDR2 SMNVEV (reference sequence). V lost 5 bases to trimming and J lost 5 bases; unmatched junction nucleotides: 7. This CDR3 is CASSEVTSGSHEQYF. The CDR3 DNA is TGTGCCAGCAGTGAAGTGACTAGCGGGAGTCACGAGCAGTACTTC.

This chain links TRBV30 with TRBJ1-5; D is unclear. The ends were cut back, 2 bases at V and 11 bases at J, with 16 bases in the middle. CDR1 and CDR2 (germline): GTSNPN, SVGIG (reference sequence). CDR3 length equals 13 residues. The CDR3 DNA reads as TGTGCCTGGAGTCGGAGGGTGCAAGAAGCCCAGCATTTT. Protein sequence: CAWSRRVQEAQHF.

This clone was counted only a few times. CDR3 region: CASSPRDEGSYEQYF. In DNA form, the CDR3 reads TGTGCCAGCTCACCCCGAGATGAGGGCTCCTACGAGCAGTACTTC. This chain links TRBV18 with TRBJ2-7; TRBD2 is a possible D gene (5 bases). V lost 3 bases to trimming and J lost 0 bases, with 12 bases between them. CDR1 and CDR2 (germline): KGHSH, LQKENI. This CDR3 contains 15 residues. Full variable domain (rest looked up from reference TRBV18 and TRBJ2-7): NAGVMQNPRHLVRRRGQEARLRCSPMKGHSHVYWYRQLPEEGLKFMVYLQKENIIDESGMPKERFSAEFPKEGPSILRIQQVVRGDSAAYFCASSPRDEGSYEQYFGPGTRLTVT.

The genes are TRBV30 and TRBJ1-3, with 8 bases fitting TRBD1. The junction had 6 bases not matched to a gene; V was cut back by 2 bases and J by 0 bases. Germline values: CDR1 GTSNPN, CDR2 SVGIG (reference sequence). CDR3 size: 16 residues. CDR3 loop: CAWSPGQGGSGNTIYF. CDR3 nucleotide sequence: TGTGCCTGGAGTCCCGGACAGGGCGGCTCTGGAAACACCATATATTTT.

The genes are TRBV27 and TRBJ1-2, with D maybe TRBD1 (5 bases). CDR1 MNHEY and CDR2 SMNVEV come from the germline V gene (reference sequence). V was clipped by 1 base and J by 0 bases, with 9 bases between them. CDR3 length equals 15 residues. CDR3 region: CASSLLWGANYGYTF. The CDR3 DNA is TGTGCCAGCAGTTTATTGTGGGGGGCTAACTATGGCTACACCTTC.

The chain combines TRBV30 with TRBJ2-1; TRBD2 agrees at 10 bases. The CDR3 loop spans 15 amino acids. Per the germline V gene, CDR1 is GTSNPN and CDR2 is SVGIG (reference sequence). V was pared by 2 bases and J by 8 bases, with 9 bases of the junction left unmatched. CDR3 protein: CAWSTVPSGSHEQFF. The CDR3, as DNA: TGTGCCTGGAGTACGGTTCCTAGCGGGAGCCATGAGCAGTTCTTC.

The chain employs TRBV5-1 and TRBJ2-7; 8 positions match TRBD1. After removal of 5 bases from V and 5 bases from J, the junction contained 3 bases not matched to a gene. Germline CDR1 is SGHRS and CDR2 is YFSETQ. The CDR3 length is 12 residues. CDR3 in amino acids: CASRTGAHEQYF. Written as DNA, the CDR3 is TGCGCCAGCAGGACAGGGGCCCACGAGCAGTACTTC.

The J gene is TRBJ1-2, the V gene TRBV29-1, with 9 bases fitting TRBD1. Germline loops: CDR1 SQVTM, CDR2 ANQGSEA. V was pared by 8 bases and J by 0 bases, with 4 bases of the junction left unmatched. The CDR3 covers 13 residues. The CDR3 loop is CSIRTGANYGYTF. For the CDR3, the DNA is TGCAGCATACGGACAGGGGCTAACTATGGCTACACCTTC.

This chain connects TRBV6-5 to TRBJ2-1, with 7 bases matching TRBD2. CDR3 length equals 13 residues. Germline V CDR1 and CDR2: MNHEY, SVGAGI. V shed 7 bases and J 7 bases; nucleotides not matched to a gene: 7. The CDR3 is CASMSGGGNEQFF. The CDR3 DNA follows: TGTGCCAGCATGTCGGGGGGAGGGAATGAGCAGTTCTTC.

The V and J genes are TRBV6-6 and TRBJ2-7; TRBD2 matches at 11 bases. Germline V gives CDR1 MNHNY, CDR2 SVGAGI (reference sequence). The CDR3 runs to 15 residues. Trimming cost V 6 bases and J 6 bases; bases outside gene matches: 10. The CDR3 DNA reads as TGTGCCAGCAGCCAACCGACTAGCGGGATCCCCGAGCAGTACTTC. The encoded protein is CASSQPTSGIPEQYF.

The CDR3 coding sequence is TGTGCCAGCACCCAGAGGGTTACTGAAGCTTTCTTT. Encoded protein: CASTQRVTEAFF. The chain carries TRBV28 and TRBJ1-1; D is unclear. The V gene's germline CDR1 is MDHEN and CDR2 SYDVKM. Trimming cost V 7 bases and J 5 bases, with 11 bases left between them. The CDR3 is 12 amino acids.

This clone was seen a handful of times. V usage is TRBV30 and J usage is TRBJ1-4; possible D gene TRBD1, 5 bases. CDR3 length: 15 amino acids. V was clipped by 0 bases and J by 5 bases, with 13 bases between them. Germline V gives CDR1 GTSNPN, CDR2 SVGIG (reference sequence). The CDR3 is CAWSVTPGKNEKLFF. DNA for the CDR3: TGTGCCTGGAGTGTAACGCCAGGGAAAAATGAAAAACTGTTTTTT.

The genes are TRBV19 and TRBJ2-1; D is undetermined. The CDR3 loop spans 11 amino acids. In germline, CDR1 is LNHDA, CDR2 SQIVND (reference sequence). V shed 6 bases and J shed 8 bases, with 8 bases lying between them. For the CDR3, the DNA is TGTGCCAGTAGCATTCACTATGAGCAGTTCTTC. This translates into CASSIHYEQFF.

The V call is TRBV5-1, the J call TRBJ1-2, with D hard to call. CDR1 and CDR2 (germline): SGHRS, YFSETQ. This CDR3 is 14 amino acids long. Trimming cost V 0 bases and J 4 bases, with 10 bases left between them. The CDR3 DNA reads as TGCGCCAGCAGCTTGGCCGAGATTAGCTATGGCTACACCTTC. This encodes CASSLAEISYGYTF.